This T cell receptor beta chain was identified during a study of T cell repertoires in cytomegalovirus infection. On the study more broadly: Indications of both CMV infection and matching HLA type were provided by public TCR beta signatures.

Worth noting for this clonotype: Its antigen remains unknown.

TCRdb reprocessed the reads via MiXCR and lists one record per CDR3 protein. The table includes a few hundred thousand distinct CDR3 sequences, 40% detected once. Study-wide findings and caveats: Public TCR beta family frequency separated CMV-and-HLA carriers, including in an independent cohort.

The material sequenced was cultured PBMCs, taken from culture after CMV antigen stimulation. The receptor comes from a human donor in good health (CMV status not recorded). Some clones in this sample may be carry-over from other donors' samples.

The CDR3 nucleotides read TGCAGTGCTGTGAGCCAGGGGAACCAGCCCCAGCATTTT. It codes for CSAVSQGNQPQHF. The chain links TRBV20-1 to TRBJ1-5, with D possibly being TRBD1 (6 bases). This CDR3 has 13 amino acids. CDR1 and CDR2 from the germline V gene are DFQATT and SNEGSKA (reference sequence). V dropped 5 bases and J dropped 7 bases, with 15 bases sitting between them.